The present T cell receptor beta chain was sequenced within a study of blood T cell repertoires in COVID-19. Profiled with immunoSEQ multiplex PCR; TCRdb holds only in-frame clones, not every one. The sample has 30,000 or so clones, over 75% seen once; the top ten hold roughly 9.1%. The source is an elderly man with active COVID-19. Material for sequencing was peripheral blood.

CDR3 coding DNA: TGTGCCAGCAGTTATCGGTTAGCGGGGGAGCAGTACTTC. Translated: CASSYRLAGEQYF. The chain recombines TRBV6-5 with TRBJ2-7; 8 positions agree with TRBD2. The CDR3 runs to 13 residues. Germline CDR1 MNHEY, CDR2 SVGAGI. V lost 3 bases to trimming and J lost 7 bases; unmatched junction nucleotides: 5.